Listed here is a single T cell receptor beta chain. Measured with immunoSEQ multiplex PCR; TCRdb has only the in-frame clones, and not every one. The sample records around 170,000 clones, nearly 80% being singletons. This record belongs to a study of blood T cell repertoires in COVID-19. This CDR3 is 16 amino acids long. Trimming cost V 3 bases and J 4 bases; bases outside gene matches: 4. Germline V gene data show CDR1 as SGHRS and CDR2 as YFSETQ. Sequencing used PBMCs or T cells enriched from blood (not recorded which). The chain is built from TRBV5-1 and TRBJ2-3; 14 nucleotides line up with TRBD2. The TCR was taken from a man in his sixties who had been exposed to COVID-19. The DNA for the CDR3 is TGCGCCAGCAGCTCAGGGGGACTAGCGGGAGCAGATACGCAGTATTTT. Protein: CASSSGGLAGADTQYF.